The 26 T cell receptor beta chains below all came from one sample that was sequenced in a study of cytotoxic CD8 clonotypes in ibrutinib-treated CLL. Assay: immunoSEQ multiplex PCR; the TCRdb copy retains only in-frame clones and omits some. The sample contains tens of thousands of clones, around 55% of which appear only once. Sequenced material: PBMCs, taken after 24 months of ibrutinib treatment. The receptors derive from a human donor with chronic lymphocytic leukemia.

The chain couples TRBV7-6 to TRBJ1-1, with D uncertain. V gave up 1 base and J gave up 1 base, with 4 bases separating them. Germline CDR1 and CDR2: SGHVS and FNYEAQ. The CDR3 extends over 13 amino acids. This CDR3 is CASSLDRNTEAFF. The CDR3 DNA is TGTGCCAGCAGCTTAGACAGGAACACTGAAGCTTTCTTT. The variable domain in full, with the rest retrieved from reference TRBV7-6 and TRBJ1-1, is GAGVSQSPRYKVTKRGQDVALRCDPISGHVSLYWYRQALGQGPEFLTYFNYEAQQDKSGLPNDRFSAERPEGSISTLTIQRTEQRDSAMYRCASSLDRNTEAFFGQGTRLTVV.

The CDR3 nucleotides are TGTGCCAGCAGCGCCCGACAGGGGAACTATGGCTACACCTTC. Protein sequence: CASSARQGNYGYTF. The gene calls are TRBV7-8 and TRBJ1-2; TRBD1 agrees at 8 bases. Per the germline V gene, CDR1 is SGHVS and CDR2 is FQNEAQ. The J segment lost 2 bases and the V segment lost 5 bases, leaving 4 bases of the junction unmatched. The CDR3 extends over 14 amino acids.

This chain's CDR3 is CASSFRPAGGERDTQYF. In nucleotides, the CDR3 is TGTGCCAGCAGCTTCCGCCCGGCGGGGGGCGAGAGAGATACGCAGTATTTT. The V and J genes are TRBV7-9 and TRBJ2-3, with 8 nucleotides matching TRBD2. Per the germline V gene, CDR1 is SEHNR and CDR2 is FQNEAQ (reference sequence). The CDR3 has 17 amino acids. Trimming took 3 bases from V and 5 from J; bases not matched to a gene: 13.

The genes are TRBV7-8 and TRBJ2-7, with D possibly TRBD2 on 5 matching bases. Trimming left V 6 bases short and J 6 bases short, with 12 bases between. This CDR3 region has 12 residues. CDR1 is SGHVS and CDR2 is FQNEAQ in the germline V gene. This CDR3 reads CASREAPGEQYF. In DNA form, the CDR3 reads TGTGCCAGCAGGGAGGCTCCGGGCGAGCAGTACTTC.

This chain joins TRBV20-1 and TRBJ1-1; D remains unclear. Trimming left V 6 bases short and J 11 bases short, with 13 bases between. CDR1 and CDR2 (germline): DFQATT, SNEGSKA (reference sequence). This CDR3 is 10 amino acids long. The CDR3 loop is CSATHGGAFF. Here the CDR3 DNA reads TGCAGTGCAACCCATGGAGGTGCTTTCTTT.

This clone was recorded many times. The chain combines TRBV11-2 with TRBJ2-7, with 7 bases lining up with TRBD1. The CDR3 loop spans 15 amino acids. J gave up 6 bases and V 1 base, and 9 bases lay outside the gene matches. CDR1 and CDR2 (germline): SGHAT, FQNNGV. The CDR3 nucleotides are TGTGCCAGCAGCTTAGCACTCCTCTCAGGGGGCGAGCAGTACGTC. It translates to CASSLALLSGGEQYV.

V gene TRBV6-1 combines with J gene TRBJ1-2, with TRBD1 as a possible D gene (5 bases). Germline CDR1 MNHNS, CDR2 SASEGT. CDR3 size: 13 residues. The germline V and J ends were trimmed by 7 bases and 5 bases, with 14 bases remaining between them. This CDR3 reads CASKVRGTYGYTF. CDR3 coding DNA: TGTGCCAGCAAGGTTAGAGGGACTTATGGCTACACCTTC.

This clone was counted once. The chain recombines TRBV19 with TRBJ1-2, with D possibly TRBD1 on 6 matching bases. Germline V gene sequence: CDR1 LNHDA, CDR2 SQIVND (reference sequence). Between the trimmed V and J ends, which lost 3 bases and 4 bases, there was a span of 12 bases. The CDR3 loop spans 14 amino acids. CDR3 in amino acids: CASSIETGLYGYTF. CDR3 bases: TGTGCCAGTAGTATCGAAACAGGGCTCTATGGCTACACCTTC.

This clone was counted ten times or more. The rearrangement joins TRBV14 to TRBJ2-3, with 8 nucleotides matching TRBD2. The CDR3 runs to 11 residues. CDR1 SGHDN and CDR2 FVKESK come from the germline V gene. Trimming took 4 bases from V and 11 from J; bases not matched to a gene: 2. This CDR3 is CASSLAGKQYF. The CDR3 DNA follows: TGTGCCAGCAGCCTAGCGGGGAAGCAGTATTTT.

This clone was detected many times. The chain is built from TRBV5-6 and TRBJ2-7; D unclear. Trimming removed 4 bases at V and 2 bases at J, with 13 bases between. CDR3 length: 14 amino acids. CDR1 and CDR2 (germline): SGHDT, YYEEEE. The CDR3 coding sequence is TGTGCCAGCAGCGACGGCCCTTCTCCCTACGAGCAGTACGTC. This encodes CASSDGPSPYEQYV.

The rearrangement links TRBV28 to TRBJ2-1; 7 bases fit TRBD1. Trimming at V came to 3 bases and at J to 3 bases, leaving 5 bases not matched to a gene. The germline CDR1 and CDR2 sequences are MDHEN and SYDVKM. This CDR3 comprises 15 residues. CDR3 sequence reads: CASSFPGQFYNEQFF. CDR3 bases: TGTGCCAGCAGTTTTCCGGGACAGTTCTACAATGAGCAGTTCTTC.

The CDR3 nucleotides read TGTGCCAGCAGCTTAGTTCTCACAGATACGCAGTATTTT. Translated, it gives CASSLVLTDTQYF. V and J are TRBV11-2 and TRBJ2-3; D gene uncertain. This CDR3 comprises 13 residues. CDR1 and CDR2 from the germline V gene are SGHAT and FQNNGV. With 1 base removed from V and 2 bases from J, the gap between germline ends came to 4 bases.

The rearrangement joins TRBV6-5 to TRBJ2-7; TRBD1 might be the D (6 bases). In germline, CDR1 is MNHEY, CDR2 SVGAGI. V lost 5 bases, J lost 1 base, and 9 bases lay in between. The CDR3 has 13 amino acids. Here the CDR3 DNA reads TGTGCCAGCAGTCGCACAGGGTCCTACGAGCAGTACGTC. Its protein is CASSRTGSYEQYV.

In its sample, this clone was seen once. The chain combines TRBV2 with TRBJ1-1; no clear D gene. This CDR3 has 15 amino acids. Germline lookup yields CDR1 SNHLY and CDR2 FYNNEI. The V and J ends lost 2 bases and 4 bases respectively, with 14 bases between them. CDR3 protein: CASSETAGLGTEAFF. CDR3 in DNA: TGTGCCAGCAGTGAAACTGCAGGCCTGGGCACTGAAGCTTTCTTT.

V and J are TRBV14 and TRBJ2-1, with 8 bases fitting TRBD2. Germline CDR1 and CDR2: SGHDN and FVKESK. The CDR3 has 15 amino acids. V was pared by 4 bases and J by 9 bases, with 11 bases of the junction left unmatched. CDR3 in amino acids: CASSRPGGRKAEQFF. DNA for the CDR3: TGTGCCAGCAGCCGGCCGGGAGGGAGAAAAGCTGAGCAGTTCTTC.

CDR3 amino acids: CASRGQGSYEQYV. The CDR3 DNA is TGTGCCAGCAGGGGACAGGGTTCCTACGAGCAGTACGTC. The V call is TRBV6-5, the J call TRBJ2-7; 9 nucleotides match TRBD1. The germline V gene has CDR1 MNHEY and CDR2 SVGAGI. The CDR3 consists of 13 residues. Germline trimming cut 6 bases from V and 1 base from J; bases unmatched to any gene: 1.

The chain combines TRBV27 with TRBJ1-5; no clear D. The CDR3 loop spans 12 amino acids. V lost 4 bases and J 0 bases, leaving 1 base between the germline ends. Germline loops: CDR1 MNHEY, CDR2 SMNVEV (reference sequence). The CDR3, as DNA: TGTGCCAGCAGTTATAGCAATCAGCCCCAGCATTTT. It yields the protein CASSYSNQPQHF.

The rearrangement links TRBV19 to TRBJ1-1, with 7 positions matching TRBD1. The CDR3 totals 15 residues. Trimming at V came to 4 bases and at J to 8 bases, leaving 13 bases not matched to a gene. Germline CDR1 is LNHDA and CDR2 is SQIVND (reference sequence). The CDR3 DNA is TGTGCCAGTAGTACTCAGGGGGGTTGGAGTGACGAAGCTTTCTTT. Its translation: CASSTQGGWSDEAFF.

Note on this clone: One junction end disagrees with the germline gene, perhaps due to a read error. The genes are TRBV7-2 and TRBJ2-3, with D unresolved. This CDR3 contains 12 residues. Germline assignment: CDR1 SGHTA and CDR2 FQGNSA. The CDR3 loop is CASSLRVDPEDF. The CDR3 DNA reads as TGTGCCAGCAGCTTAAGGGTGGATCCCGAGGATTTT.

The rearrangement links TRBV19 to TRBJ1-5; 7 bases are a match to TRBD1. The germline V gene encodes CDR1 LNHDA and CDR2 SQIVND (reference sequence). The CDR3 runs 14 residues. The ends lost 8 bases at V and 3 bases at J; junction bases unmatched: 7. The CDR3 region is CASGIQGPNQPQHF. The CDR3 DNA sequence: TGTGCCAGTGGGATACAGGGGCCCAATCAGCCCCAGCATTTT.

V usage is TRBV7-2 and J usage is TRBJ2-5; 12 bases agree with TRBD2. Germline V gene lookup returns CDR1 SGHTA and CDR2 FQGNSA. This CDR3 region has 18 residues. V lost 1 base to trimming and J lost 2 bases; unmatched junction nucleotides: 8. CDR3 nucleotides: TGTGCCAGCAGCTTAGGAGCGCTAGCGGGGGGGAGACAAGAGACCCAGTACTTC. It encodes CASSLGALAGGRQETQYF.

The chain joins TRBV5-4 to TRBJ2-2; 7 bases agree with TRBD1. V was pared by 0 bases and J by 4 bases, with 3 bases of the junction left unmatched. The CDR3 has 15 amino acids. CDR1 and CDR2 from the germline V gene are SGHNT and YYREEE (reference sequence). The DNA of the CDR3 is TGTGCCAGCAGCTTGGAGGGGGCCGGCACCGGGGAGCTGTTTTTT. Encoded protein: CASSLEGAGTGELFF.

The rearrangement uses TRBV7-2 and TRBJ1-2, with a weak D call TRBD1 (5 bases). Trimming pared 3 bases from V and 5 bases from J, leaving 16 bases between. The CDR3 loop spans 15 amino acids. CDR1 is SGHTA and CDR2 is FQGNSA in the germline V gene. CDR3: CASSFSGRVRYGYTF. As DNA, the CDR3 is TGTGCCAGCAGCTTTTCGGGCAGGGTACGGTATGGCTACACCTTC.

The table lists this clone with a few counts. The V call is TRBV2, the J call TRBJ1-2; D is possibly TRBD1 (5 bases). Germline CDR1 SNHLY, CDR2 FYNNEI. V was cut by 7 bases and J by 4 bases, with 10 bases left in between. This CDR3 has 12 amino acids. CDR3: CASKETAYGYTF. In DNA, the CDR3 is TGTGCCAGCAAGGAGACAGCCTATGGCTACACCTTC.

The chain has TRBV5-1 and TRBJ2-7, with 7 bases matching TRBD1. CDR3 size: 15 residues. Germline loops: CDR1 SGHRS, CDR2 YFSETQ. Trimming cost V 4 bases and J 3 bases; bases outside gene matches: 10. CDR3 sequence (DNA): TGCGCCAGCAGCCCGGCCGGGACAGCCTTCTACGAGCAGTACTTC. Translated: CASSPAGTAFYEQYF.

Only a few counts were recorded for this clone. The V call is TRBV2, the J call TRBJ1-5, with a possible D match to TRBD1 (5 bases). The CDR3 is 13 residues long. Germline CDR1 SNHLY, CDR2 FYNNEI. Trimming took 3 bases from V and 7 from J, leaving 10 bases between them. The CDR3 region is CASSDGGGQPQHF. The CDR3 coding sequence is TGTGCCAGCAGTGACGGCGGGGGGCAGCCCCAGCATTTT.